This is a list of T cell receptor beta chains from one sample in a study of post-analysis software for immune sequencing data. TCRdb called the PCR reads again in MiXCR, with one record for every CDR3 protein. Altogether a few hundred thousand distinct CDR3 sequences are present, about 39% being singletons, with the ten largest covering under 9%. The source material was blood. These receptor sequences come from a girl aged 2 to 10 with multiple sclerosis. The CDR3 runs from the conserved cysteine through the conserved F or W. The D gene is left open where the match is weak. The listing skips clone size in some rows; elsewhere it reads once, few, many or a size class.

clone_size	v_call	j_call	d_call	cdr3_aa	cdr3_nt
-	TRBV4-1	TRBJ1-5	-	CASSQEPGALGNQPQHF	TGCGCCAGCAGCCAAGAACCAGGGGCGCTTGGCAATCAGCCCCAGCATTTT
few	TRBV12-3/TRBV12-4	TRBJ1-6	TRBD1	CASSPGQLSSYNSPLHF	TGTGCCAGCAGCCCGGGACAGCTGAGCTCCTATAATTCACCCCTCCACTTT
few	TRBV5-1	TRBJ2-3	TRBD1	CASSLRQGASTDTQYF	TGCGCCAGCAGCTTGCGACAGGGCGCTAGCACAGATACGCAGTATTTT
-	TRBV20-1	TRBJ2-3	-	CSARGPGAGPRTDTQYF	TGCAGTGCTAGAGGCCCCGGGGCAGGGCCCCGCACAGATACGCAGTATTTT
-	TRBV2	TRBJ2-7	-	CASSEDTGPGSYEQYF	TGTGCCAGCAGTGAGGATACGGGACCGGGCTCCTACGAGCAGTACTTC
-	TRBV7-8	TRBJ2-7	-	CASSLLESVFYEQYF	TGTGCCAGCAGCTTATTGGAATCGGTATTTTACGAGCAGTACTTC
-	TRBV29-1	TRBJ2-5	-	CSVVPRNRPYGQYF	TGCAGCGTTGTCCCTCGGAACAGACCTTACGGGCAGTACTTC
-	TRBV20-1	TRBJ2-3	-	CSAPLGTRVRSTDTQYF	TGCAGTGCCCCCCTCGGGACAAGGGTCAGGAGCACAGATACGCAGTATTTT
-	TRBV12-3/TRBV12-4	TRBJ2-1	TRBD2	CASSPSGLAGTYNAQFF	TGTGCCAGCAGTCCCTCGGGACTAGCGGGCACTTACAATGCGCAGTTCTTC
-	TRBV6-5	TRBJ1-2	TRBD1	CASSGTGGFDGYTF	TGTGCCAGTTCCGGGACAGGGGGCTTCGATGGCTACACCTTC
-	TRBV20-1	TRBJ2-2	-	CSAEDGRKAGELFF	TGCAGTGCTGAGGACGGGAGAAAAGCCGGGGAGCTGTTTTTT
-	TRBV28	TRBJ2-1	-	CASSSLITGGDSSYNEQFF	TGTGCCAGCAGTTCGCTAATAACAGGAGGCGATAGCTCCTACAATGAGCAGTTCTTC
-	TRBV9	TRBJ1-2	-	CASSVAQTWYGYTF	TGTGCCAGCAGCGTAGCCCAGACCTGGTATGGCTACACCTTC
-	TRBV6-5	TRBJ2-7	-	CASSYRQGTSYEQYF	TGTGCCAGCAGTTATCGGCAGGGGACTTCCTACGAGCAGTACTTC
-	TRBV28	TRBJ1-5	TRBD1	CASSSSGQGNQPQHF	TGTGCCAGCAGTTCCAGCGGACAGGGGAATCAGCCCCAGCATTTT
few	TRBV5-1	TRBJ2-1	TRBD2	CASIPGTRFSNEQFF	TGCGCCAGCATCCCCGGGACTAGATTTTCAAATGAGCAGTTCTTC
-	TRBV5-8	TRBJ2-1	TRBD2	CASSSPRGGAFDEQFF	TGTGCCAGCAGCTCCCCCCGCGGGGGGGCATTCGATGAGCAGTTCTTC
-	TRBV6-5	TRBJ2-7	-	CASSSFDSFLLYEQYF	TGTGCCAGTAGTTCCTTCGACAGTTTCCTACTCTACGAGCAGTACTTC
-	TRBV10-1	TRBJ2-1	TRBD2	CASRTGTSSYNEQFF	TGCGCCAGCAGAACCGGGACTAGCTCCTACAATGAGCAGTTCTTC
-	TRBV29-1	TRBJ1-5	-	CSVEERRGQPQHF	TGCAGCGTTGAGGAACGGAGGGGACAGCCCCAGCATTTT
-	TRBV7-2	TRBJ2-7	-	CASSRIGFEQYF	TGTGCCAGCAGCCGGATTGGGTTCGAGCAGTACTTC
-	TRBV28	TRBJ1-2	-	CASSPTGSRSSWGYTF	TGTGCCAGCAGTCCCACAGGGTCAAGGTCGTCGTGGGGCTACACCTTC
once	TRBV3-1	TRBJ2-7	-	CASSHRDTYEQYF	TGTGCCAGCAGCCACCGGGACACTTACGAGCAGTACTTC
once	TRBV5-1	TRBJ2-3	-	CASSGGRAVPDTQYF	TGCGCCAGCAGCGGCGGCAGGGCGGTCCCAGATACGCAGTATTTT
-	TRBV29-1	TRBJ2-7	TRBD1	CSVEGTGKGYEQYF	TGCAGCGTTGAAGGGACAGGGAAGGGCTACGAGCAGTACTTC
-	TRBV7-8	TRBJ2-1	-	CASSFYASLYNEQFF	TGTGCCAGCAGCTTCTACGCTTCCCTCTACAATGAGCAGTTCTTC
few	TRBV7-9	TRBJ2-3	-	CASSSEVRTKYSPDTQYF	TGTGCCAGCAGCTCCGAGGTCCGGACTAAATATTCCCCAGATACGCAGTATTTT
-	TRBV7-3	TRBJ2-3	-	CASSLNSGVTDTQYF	TGTGCCAGCAGCTTAAATTCGGGGGTTACAGATACGCAGTATTTT
-	TRBV20-1	TRBJ1-5	-	CSAREGGNQPQHF	TGCAGTGCTAGAGAGGGGGGCAATCAGCCCCAGCATTTT
-	TRBV7-3	TRBJ2-1	-	CASSERWGSEQFF	TGTGCCAGCAGCGAACGATGGGGGTCTGAGCAGTTCTTC
few	TRBV12-3/TRBV12-4	TRBJ1-2	-	CASSGVGSHGYTF	TGTGCCAGTTCGGGGGTTGGGAGTCATGGCTACACCTTC
-	TRBV28	TRBJ2-5	TRBD2	CASSFQSSGLAEQGTQYF	TGTGCCAGCAGTTTTCAGAGTTCGGGACTAGCGGAACAAGGGACCCAGTACTTC
-	TRBV6-2/TRBV6-3	TRBJ2-7	TRBD1	CASRGTGGNEQYF	TGTGCCAGCAGAGGGACAGGGGGGAACGAGCAGTACTTC
-	TRBV2	TRBJ1-5	-	CASSTQGINQPQHF	TGTGCCAGCAGTACTCAGGGGATCAATCAGCCCCAGCATTTT
-	TRBV20-1	TRBJ1-5	TRBD1	CSAGTGGSYGQPQHF	TGCAGTGCTGGGACAGGGGGATCATACGGTCAGCCCCAGCATTTT
-	TRBV3-1	TRBJ2-5	-	CASSLQWGIWETQYF	TGTGCCAGCAGCCTCCAGTGGGGTATCTGGGAGACCCAGTACTTC
once	TRBV20-1	TRBJ2-5	TRBD1	CSARRHGTGVGETQYF	TGCAGTGCTAGACGTCACGGGACAGGGGTCGGGGAGACCCAGTACTTC
-	TRBV9	TRBJ2-1	TRBD2	CASSRRSLAGGSNEQFF	TGTGCCAGCAGTCGTAGGTCCCTAGCGGGAGGGAGCAATGAGCAGTTCTTC
-	TRBV5-1	TRBJ2-3	TRBD2	CASTGLVQDTQYF	TGCGCCAGCACCGGACTAGTTCAGGATACGCAGTATTTT
many	TRBV5-1	TRBJ2-1	TRBD2	CASSLGLAGEQFF	TGCGCCAGCAGCTTGGGGCTAGCGGGGGAGCAGTTCTTC
few	TRBV7-9	TRBJ1-2	TRBD1	CASSLGWTGSDRYTF	TGTGCCAGCAGCTTAGGGTGGACAGGTTCTGATCGCTACACCTTC
-	TRBV28	TRBJ2-1	-	CASSPGTNWKGDEQFF	TGTGCCAGCAGCCCCGGGACAAATTGGAAGGGAGATGAGCAGTTCTTC
-	TRBV12-3/TRBV12-4	TRBJ2-1	TRBD2	CASRRIAGGNEQFF	TGTGCCAGCAGGAGGATAGCGGGCGGCAATGAGCAGTTCTTC
-	TRBV28	TRBJ2-3	TRBD1	CASRDRLSTDTQYF	TGTGCCAGCAGGGACAGGCTCAGCACAGATACGCAGTATTTT
-	TRBV5-1	TRBJ2-6	TRBD1	CASSSRPGTVSGANVLTF	TGCGCCAGCAGCTCAAGACCCGGGACAGTGTCCGGGGCCAACGTCCTGACTTTC
-	TRBV6-6	TRBJ2-5	TRBD2	CASSTREGGETQYF	TGTGCCAGCAGTACACGGGAGGGTGGGGAGACCCAGTACTTC
-	TRBV6-5	TRBJ1-5	-	CASSESLGGNQPQHF	TGTGCCAGCAGTGAGAGTTTGGGCGGCAATCAGCCCCAGCATTTT
few	TRBV11-1	TRBJ2-1	-	CASSSRRRESYNEQFF	TGTGCCAGCAGCTCGCGCAGGAGGGAATCCTACAATGAGCAGTTCTTC